The source of this TCR beta chain is a study of control samples from healthy donors and cancer patients (dated by TCRdb to about 2020). From the germline V gene, CDR1 is SGHNT and CDR2 is YENEEA. Spanning cysteine to phenylalanine, the CDR3 consists of 15 amino acids. Only the CDR3 region is kept as DNA, spanning 45 bases read in frame from base 1. The junction carries 10 bases between V and J, which are trimmed by 5 bases and 0 bases respectively. Details on this clone: The antigen it recognizes is unknown. No base qualities exist here, and no much larger clone lies one base off it.

Library construction relied on the immunoSEQ multiplex PCR assay. What TCRdb holds here is the immuneACCESS table cut down to in-frame rearrangements. Part of the clones is not present; checked against another copy, under half of the missing clones reflect an unresolved V gene, and the others are unexplained. The sample contains 120,000 or so clones, 87% of them found a single time. Roughly 12% of the sample is in the top ten clones. The sequenced sample consisted of blood. The chain links TRBV11-3 with TRBJ2-2, with TRBD2 as a weak D call on 5 bases. The sequence derives from a man aged 30-40 years in good health. The CDR3: CASSPTEANTGELFF. The sequenced DNA is TGTGCCAGCAGCCCCACGGAGGCGAACACCGGGGAGCTGTTTTTT.